The 13 T cell receptor beta chains below were found in one sample sequenced in a study of blood T cell repertoires in COVID-19. The table came from immunoSEQ multiplex PCR; TCRdb's copy has only in-frame clones and leaves some out. The sample carries approximately 190,000 clones, less than 90% recorded once. Sample: PBMCs or T cells enriched from blood (not recorded which). The receptor set was obtained from a woman younger than 45 who had been exposed to COVID-19.

The chain combines TRBV10-1 with TRBJ2-7; TRBD2 agrees at 8 bases. The CDR3 extends over 15 amino acids. Germline V gives CDR1 WNHNN, CDR2 SYGVQD (reference sequence). The J segment lost 5 bases and the V segment lost 2 bases, leaving 8 bases of the junction unmatched. CDR3 bases: TGCGCCAGCAGTGAGAGCGGGGGTATGGAACACGAGCAGTACTTC. Amino acids: CASSESGGMEHEQYF.

The V call is TRBV7-9, the J call TRBJ1-6; D perhaps matches TRBD1 (5 bases). Germline CDR1 SEHNR, CDR2 FQNEAQ (reference sequence). V gave up 1 base and J gave up 4 bases, with 11 bases separating them. This CDR3 is 16 amino acids long. CDR3 residues: CASSLVRQFYNSPLHF. CDR3 bases: TGTGCCAGCAGCTTAGTACGACAGTTTTATAATTCACCCCTCCACTTT.

The chain links TRBV18 to TRBJ1-3; TRBD1 is a possible D gene (6 bases). This CDR3 contains 16 residues. The V gene lost 6 bases and the J gene lost 0 bases, with 15 bases spanning the gap. Germline-derived CDR1 and CDR2 are KGHSH and LQKENI. The CDR3 DNA sequence: TGTGCCAGCTCTTCCAGCCGACAGGACTCTGGAAACACCATATATTTT. Amino acid sequence: CASSSSRQDSGNTIYF.

The chain combines TRBV2 with TRBJ1-1; no firm D call. CDR3 length: 13 residues. Trimming took 7 bases from V and 8 from J, leaving 17 bases between them. CDR1 is SNHLY and CDR2 is FYNNEI in the germline V gene. The CDR3 region is CASNPLSSGEAFF. The CDR3 bases are TGTGCCAGCAACCCATTGAGTTCGGGAGAAGCTTTCTTT. Filled out from reference TRBV2 and TRBJ1-1, the complete variable domain reads EPEVTQTPSHQVTQMGQEVILRCVPISNHLYFYWYRQILGQKVEFLVSFYNNEISEKSEIFDDQFSVERPDGSNFTLKIRSTKLEDSAMYFCASNPLSSGEAFFGQGTRLTVV.

The V call is TRBV30, the J call TRBJ1-2; tentatively, D is TRBD1 (5 bases). Trimming took 0 bases from V and 5 from J, leaving 10 bases between them. The germline gives CDR1 GTSNPN, CDR2 SVGIG (reference sequence). This CDR3 contains 13 residues. In nucleotides, the CDR3 is TGTGCCTGGAGTGTAGATGGGGCTTATGGCTACACCTTC. Its protein product is CAWSVDGAYGYTF.

This chain joins TRBV6-6 and TRBJ1-1; D is uncertain. The V end was cut by 6 bases, the J end by 0 bases, with 11 bases between. CDR3 size: 14 residues. Germline V CDR1 and CDR2: MNHNY, SVGAGI (reference sequence). The CDR3 here is CASSTGGLNTEAFF. CDR3 in DNA: TGTGCCAGCAGCACCGGAGGTTTGAACACTGAAGCTTTCTTT.

The chain links TRBV12-3 or TRBV12-4 to TRBJ2-5; TRBD1 matches 8 bases. The CDR3 is 13 amino acids. Germline trimming cut 7 bases from V and 5 bases from J; bases unmatched to any gene: 6. CDR3 in DNA: TGTGCCAGCATCGGGGCAGGGGGCGAGACCCAGTACTTC. It specifies CASIGAGGETQYF.

This chain connects TRBV7-8 to TRBJ2-3, with 14 positions matching TRBD2. CDR3 length equals 20 residues. CDR1 is SGHVS and CDR2 is FQNEAQ in the germline V gene. The junction had 9 bases not matched to a gene; V was cut back by 1 base and J by 0 bases. Here the CDR3 reads CASSLVHGGLAGVSTDTQYF. In DNA, the CDR3 is TGTGCCAGCAGCTTAGTCCATGGGGGACTAGCGGGGGTTAGCACAGATACGCAGTATTTT.

J is TRBJ1-1 and V is TRBV7-2; no clear D gene. CDR3 size: 11 residues. The V end lost 4 bases, the J end lost 3 bases, and 3 bases lay between the germline ends. CDR1 SGHTA and CDR2 FQGNSA come from the germline V gene. This CDR3 is CASSSDTEAFF. In DNA form, the CDR3 reads TGTGCCAGCAGCTCAGACACTGAAGCTTTCTTT.

The chain uses TRBV27 and TRBJ1-6, with no clear D. The germline V gene encodes CDR1 MNHEY and CDR2 SMNVEV (reference sequence). The CDR3 sequence is 16 residues long. The germline V and J ends were trimmed by 6 bases and 4 bases, with 16 bases remaining between them. DNA for the CDR3: TGTGCCAGCAGAAGCCTCGGTAGCGCTTATAATTCACCCCTCCACTTT. Translation: CASRSLGSAYNSPLHF.

This clone was counted once. CDR3 coding DNA: TGTGCCAGCAGTGTTACCGGGGGGCCTCAAGAGACCCAGTACTTC. This translates into CASSVTGGPQETQYF. The V gene is TRBV27, the J gene TRBJ2-5, with D possibly being TRBD2 (7 bases). Trimming removed 5 bases at V and 2 bases at J, with 15 bases between. This CDR3 comprises 15 residues. From germline, CDR1 is MNHEY and CDR2 SMNVEV (reference sequence).

The V call is TRBV7-9, the J call TRBJ2-3; D possibly corresponds to TRBD1 (6 bases). The germline V gene has CDR1 SEHNR and CDR2 FQNEAQ (reference sequence). This CDR3 has 16 residues. The germline V and J ends were trimmed by 5 bases and 3 bases, with 18 bases remaining between them. CDR3 loop: CASSPTEGEGTDTQYF. The CDR3 DNA follows: TGTGCCAGCAGCCCGACCGAGGGGGAAGGAACAGATACGCAGTATTTT.

V gene TRBV19 combines with J gene TRBJ2-5; 7 bases agree with TRBD2. The V gene end was trimmed by 5 bases and the J gene end by 4 bases; junction bases not matched to a gene: 7. CDR3 length equals 14 residues. The germline gives CDR1 LNHDA, CDR2 SQIVND (reference sequence). CDR3 DNA: TGTGCCAGTAGTCCTCCGGGACTAACAGAGACCCAGTACTTC. It encodes CASSPPGLTETQYF.